The T cell receptor beta chain described here comes from a study of blood T cell repertoires in COVID-19. Background on the study: Material from acute and convalescent COVID-19 was sourced from the United States, Italy and Spain.

Authors' methods: Amplification of reference gene primers was used by the study to estimate nucleated cell counts. The method was immunoSEQ multiplex PCR; TCRdb's version includes in-frame clones alone and lacks a portion of them. V and J calls and clone size are copied from that table; D and trimming were computed from the DNA. The sample records fewer than 250,000 clones, about 87% being singletons. Germline-derived CDR1 and CDR2 are ENHRY and SYGVKD. The CDR3 totals 17 residues. Trimming took 0 bases from V and 3 from J, leaving 15 bases between them. The sequence derives from a man aged 25 to 40 with COVID-19, enrolled during active disease. Sequencing input: peripheral blood. The chain has TRBV10-3 and TRBJ1-3; a weak D match, TRBD1 (6 bases). This chain's CDR3 is CAISESRSRRGGNTIYF. The CDR3 DNA reads TGTGCCATCAGTGAGTCGCGGTCGCGCAGGGGTGGAAACACCATATATTTT.